This T cell receptor beta chain was retrieved from a study of CD8 T cells in Susac syndrome. V lost 3 bases and J lost 8, with 10 bases in between. This CDR3 comprises 12 residues. With random hexamers, roughly 0.45 to 1 ug RNA was reverse transcribed. An immunoSEQ multiplex PCR amplified TCR beta CDR3 over 54 Vbeta and 13 Jbeta. Via MiXCR, TCRdb re-called the immunoSEQ multiplex PCR reads, giving one row per CDR3 protein. This sample carries 150,000 to 200,000 distinct CDR3 sequences, roughly 96% of them seen once, and the ten largest clones take about 0.087%. CD8+ and CD4+ blood T cells underwent TCR beta sequencing. The multiple sclerosis control group was made up of treatment-naive patients with stable or active relapsing-remitting disease. Isolation of CD8+ and CD4+ T cells was performed negatively, whereas enrichment of TEMRA cells was done by FACS.

The source is a human donor with multiple sclerosis. The chain recombines TRBV12-3 or TRBV12-4 with TRBJ1-2; the D gene is possibly TRBD1 (6 bases). Sequencing input: CD4+ T cells from PBMCs. CDR3 coding DNA: TGTGCCAGCAGTTTCCCCCAGGGGGGCTACACCTTC. Amino acid sequence: CASSFPQGGYTF.